These 5 T cell receptor beta chains were sequenced from one sample in a study of cytomegalovirus exposure and HLA in healthy donors. The PCR made use of 60 Vbeta and 13 Jbeta primers. Data came from immunoSEQ multiplex PCR; TCRdb stores just in-frame clones and leaves some out. The sample consists of 150,000 to 200,000 clones, 77% of them appearing once. Sequenced input: PBMCs. Source of these receptors: a man between 18 and 35 years old in good health and CMV-seronegative.

In regard to this clone: A read error may account for a junction end that differs from germline. The chain recombines TRBV6-1 with TRBJ1-2, with D uncertain. The CDR3 has 10 residues. The germline CDR1 and CDR2 sequences are MNHNS and SASEGT. CDR3 coding DNA: TGTGCCAGCAGTCCCCCCGGTGCCCTCTTC. It codes for CASSPPGALF.

The chain combines TRBV11-2 with TRBJ2-1; weak D call: TRBD2 (6 bases). The CDR3 consists of 16 residues. Deletions cut 2 bases from V and 2 bases from J, with 13 bases between. Germline V gives CDR1 SGHAT, CDR2 FQNNGV. CDR3 nucleotides: TGTGCCAGCAGCTTAATCACGGGAGTGGCCTACAATGAGCAGTTCTTC. Residues: CASSLITGVAYNEQFF.

The chain joins TRBV5-8 to TRBJ2-1; 16 positions agree with TRBD2. The CDR3 runs 16 residues. Unmatched junction bases numbered 3, after V lost 1 base and J lost 8 bases. CDR1 and CDR2 (germline): SGHTS, YDEGEE. The CDR3 DNA reads TGTGCCAGCAGCTTGTGGGGACTAGCGGGAGGGGATGAGCAGTTCTTC. The encoded protein is CASSLWGLAGGDEQFF.

This rearrangement joins TRBV4-3 to TRBJ2-2, with D perhaps TRBD2 (5 bases). Trimming pared 6 bases from V and 1 base from J, leaving 15 bases between. Germline V lookup: CDR1 LGHNA, CDR2 YSLEER. There are 16 residues in the CDR3. CDR3 sequence reads: CASSPLGAGNTGELFF. CDR3 nucleotide sequence: TGCGCCAGCAGTCCTTTGGGTGCGGGGAACACCGGGGAGCTGTTTTTT.

This clone was detected a few times. The chain has TRBV15 and TRBJ2-7, with unresolved D. This CDR3 is built from 15 residues. Germline values: CDR1 LNHNV, CDR2 YYDKDF (reference sequence). V was clipped by 0 bases and J by 7 bases, with 16 bases between them. CDR3 loop: CATSRDPGPLGEQYF. The CDR3 DNA follows: TGTGCCACCAGCAGAGACCCGGGTCCCTTGGGTGAGCAGTACTTC.